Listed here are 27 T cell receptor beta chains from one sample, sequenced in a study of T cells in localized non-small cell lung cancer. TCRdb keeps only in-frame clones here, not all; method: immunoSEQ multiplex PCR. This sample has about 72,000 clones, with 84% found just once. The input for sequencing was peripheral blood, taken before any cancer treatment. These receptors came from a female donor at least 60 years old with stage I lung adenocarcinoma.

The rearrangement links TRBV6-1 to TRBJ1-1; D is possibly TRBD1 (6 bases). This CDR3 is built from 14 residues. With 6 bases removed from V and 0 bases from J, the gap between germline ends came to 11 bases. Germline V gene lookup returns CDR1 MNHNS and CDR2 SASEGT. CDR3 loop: CASRLTGMNTEAFF. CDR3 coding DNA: TGTGCCAGCAGGTTGACAGGAATGAACACTGAAGCTTTCTTT.

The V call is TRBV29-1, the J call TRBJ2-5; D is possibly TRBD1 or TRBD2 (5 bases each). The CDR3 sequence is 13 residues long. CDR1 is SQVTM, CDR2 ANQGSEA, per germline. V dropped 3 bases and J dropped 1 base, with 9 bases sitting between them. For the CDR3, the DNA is TGCAGCGTTGAGGGGGTCTCCCAAGAGACCCAGTACTTC. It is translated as CSVEGVSQETQYF.

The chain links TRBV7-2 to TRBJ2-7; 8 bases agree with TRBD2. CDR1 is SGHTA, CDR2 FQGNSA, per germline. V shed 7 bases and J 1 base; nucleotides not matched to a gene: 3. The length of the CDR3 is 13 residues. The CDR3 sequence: CASTLAGSYEQYF. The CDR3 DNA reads TGTGCCAGCACCCTAGCGGGTTCCTACGAGCAGTACTTC.

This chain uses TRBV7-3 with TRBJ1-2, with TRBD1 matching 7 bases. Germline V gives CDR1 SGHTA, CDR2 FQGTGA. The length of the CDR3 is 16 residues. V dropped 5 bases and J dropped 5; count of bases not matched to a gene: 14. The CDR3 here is CASSGTTLDRAYGYTF. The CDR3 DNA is TGTGCCAGCAGCGGAACAACATTAGACAGGGCATATGGCTACACCTTC.

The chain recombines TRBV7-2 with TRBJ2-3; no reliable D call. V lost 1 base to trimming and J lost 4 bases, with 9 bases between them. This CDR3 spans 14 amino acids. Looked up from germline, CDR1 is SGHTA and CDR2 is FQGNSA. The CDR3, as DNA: TGTGCCAGCAGCTTAGAAACGGGTGCAGATACGCAGTATTTT. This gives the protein CASSLETGADTQYF.

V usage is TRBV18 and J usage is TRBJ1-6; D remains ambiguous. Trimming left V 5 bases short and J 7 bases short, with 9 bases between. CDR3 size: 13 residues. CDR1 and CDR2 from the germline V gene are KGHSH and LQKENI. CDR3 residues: CASSSDLNSPLHF. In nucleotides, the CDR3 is TGTGCCAGCTCAAGCGACTTAAATTCACCCCTCCACTTT.

CDR3 in amino acids: CASSPSGANVLTF. The DNA for the CDR3 is TGTGCCAGTAGTCCCTCTGGGGCCAACGTCCTGACTTTC. The V gene is TRBV19, the J gene TRBJ2-6, with no clear D. Looked up from germline, CDR1 is LNHDA and CDR2 is SQIVND (reference sequence). V lost 5 bases and J 0 bases, leaving 2 bases between the germline ends. This CDR3 has 13 residues.

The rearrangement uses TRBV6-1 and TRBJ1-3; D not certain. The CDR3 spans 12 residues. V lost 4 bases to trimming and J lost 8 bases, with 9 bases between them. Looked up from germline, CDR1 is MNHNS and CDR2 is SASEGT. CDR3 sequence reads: CASSGDTHTIYF. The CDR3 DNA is TGTGCCAGCAGTGGAGACACACACACCATATATTTT.

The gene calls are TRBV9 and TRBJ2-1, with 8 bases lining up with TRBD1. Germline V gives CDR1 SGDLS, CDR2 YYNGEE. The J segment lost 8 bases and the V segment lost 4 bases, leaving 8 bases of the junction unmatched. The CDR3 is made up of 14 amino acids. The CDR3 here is CASSLRQGLDEQFF. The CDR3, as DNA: TGTGCCAGCAGCTTACGACAGGGGCTCGATGAGCAGTTCTTC.

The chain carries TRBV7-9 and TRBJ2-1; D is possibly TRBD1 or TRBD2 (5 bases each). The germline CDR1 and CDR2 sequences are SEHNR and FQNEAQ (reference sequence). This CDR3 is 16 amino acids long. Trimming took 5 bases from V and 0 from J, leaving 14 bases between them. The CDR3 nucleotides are TGTGCCAGCAGCATACCGGGACGGAGCTCCTACAATGAGCAGTTCTTC. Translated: CASSIPGRSSYNEQFF.

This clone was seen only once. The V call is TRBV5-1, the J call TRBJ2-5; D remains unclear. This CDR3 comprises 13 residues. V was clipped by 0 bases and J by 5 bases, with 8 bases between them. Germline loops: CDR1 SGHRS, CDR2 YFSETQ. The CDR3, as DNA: TGCGCCAGCAGCTTGGAAGCGTTCGAGACCCAGTACTTC. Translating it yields CASSLEAFETQYF.

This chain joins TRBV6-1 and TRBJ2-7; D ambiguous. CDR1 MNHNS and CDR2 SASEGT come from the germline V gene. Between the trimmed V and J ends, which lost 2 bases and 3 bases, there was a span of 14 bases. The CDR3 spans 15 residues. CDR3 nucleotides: TGTGCCAGCAGTGAAAGGGTTATCGGGTACTACGAGCAGTACTTC. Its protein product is CASSERVIGYYEQYF.

CDR3 in DNA: TGTGCCTGGATTCACCGGGACAGACACCTCTCTGGGGCCAACGTCCTGACTTTC. Its translation: CAWIHRDRHLSGANVLTF. The chain couples TRBV30 to TRBJ2-6; TRBD1 matches at 7 bases. Germline assignment: CDR1 GTSNPN and CDR2 SVGIG (reference sequence). This CDR3 is built from 18 residues. V shed 4 bases, J shed 0 bases, and the junction held 12 bases outside the gene matches.

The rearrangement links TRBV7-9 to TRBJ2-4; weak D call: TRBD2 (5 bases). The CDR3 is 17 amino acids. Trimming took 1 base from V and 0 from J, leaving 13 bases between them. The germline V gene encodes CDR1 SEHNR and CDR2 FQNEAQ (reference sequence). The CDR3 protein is CASSLVSGELAKNIQYF. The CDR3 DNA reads TGTGCCAGCAGCTTAGTGTCCGGGGAACTAGCCAAAAACATTCAGTACTTC. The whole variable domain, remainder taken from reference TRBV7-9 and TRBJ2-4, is DTGVSQNPRHKITKRGQNVTFRCDPISEHNRLYWYRQTLGQGPEFLTYFQNEAQLEKSRLLSDRFSAERPKGSFSTLEIQRTEQGDSAMYLCASSLVSGELAKNIQYFGAGTRLSVL.

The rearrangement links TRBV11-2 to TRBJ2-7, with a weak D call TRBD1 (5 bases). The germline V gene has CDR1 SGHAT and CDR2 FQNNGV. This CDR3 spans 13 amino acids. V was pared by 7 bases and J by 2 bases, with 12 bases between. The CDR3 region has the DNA TGTGCCAGCACGGAACAGGTAACCTACGAGCAGTACTTC. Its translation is CASTEQVTYEQYF.

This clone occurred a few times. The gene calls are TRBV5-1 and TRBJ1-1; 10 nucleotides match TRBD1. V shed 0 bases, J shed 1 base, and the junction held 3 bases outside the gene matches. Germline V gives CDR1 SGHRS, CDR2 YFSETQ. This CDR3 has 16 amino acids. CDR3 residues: CASSLVGTGANTEAFF. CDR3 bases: TGCGCCAGCAGCTTGGTGGGGACAGGGGCGAACACTGAAGCTTTCTTT.

CDR3 loop: CASSQTGQGRVGETQYF. The DNA for the CDR3 is TGTGCCAGCAGTCAAACGGGACAGGGAAGGGTTGGAGAGACCCAGTACTTC. The chain uses TRBV27 and TRBJ2-5; the match to TRBD1 covers 9 bases. The germline V gene has CDR1 MNHEY and CDR2 SMNVEV (reference sequence). Trimming took 5 bases from V and 4 from J; bases not matched to a gene: 14. The CDR3 runs to 17 residues.

CDR3 coding DNA: TGTGCCAGCAGCTTAAGTGGGGCAGGGGAGACCCAGTACTTC. It specifies CASSLSGAGETQYF. This chain links TRBV7-3 with TRBJ2-5, with D possibly matching TRBD1 (5 bases). There are 14 residues in the CDR3. Germline lookup yields CDR1 SGHTA and CDR2 FQGTGA. Trimming took off 1 base at V and 5 bases at J, with 11 bases between the two ends. Looking up the rest from reference TRBV7-3 and TRBJ2-5 gives the full variable domain: GAGVSQTPSNKVTEKGKYVELRCDPISGHTALYWYRQSLGQGPEFLIYFQGTGAADDSGLPNDRFFAVRPEGSVSTLKIQRTERGDSAVYLCASSLSGAGETQYFGPGTRLLVL.

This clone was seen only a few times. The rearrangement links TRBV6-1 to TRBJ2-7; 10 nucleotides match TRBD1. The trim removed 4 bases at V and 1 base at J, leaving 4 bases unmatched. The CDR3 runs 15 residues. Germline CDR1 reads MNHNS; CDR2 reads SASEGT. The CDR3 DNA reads TGTGCCAGCAGTGTTCTGGACAGGGGGTCCTACGAGCAGTACTTC. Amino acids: CASSVLDRGSYEQYF.

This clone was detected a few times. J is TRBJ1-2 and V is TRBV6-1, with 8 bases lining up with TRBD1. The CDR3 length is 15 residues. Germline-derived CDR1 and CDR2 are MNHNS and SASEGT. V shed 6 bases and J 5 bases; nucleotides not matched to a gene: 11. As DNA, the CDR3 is TGTGCCAGCAGCCCCTTAGGACAGGGAAGTTATGGCTACACCTTC. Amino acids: CASSPLGQGSYGYTF.

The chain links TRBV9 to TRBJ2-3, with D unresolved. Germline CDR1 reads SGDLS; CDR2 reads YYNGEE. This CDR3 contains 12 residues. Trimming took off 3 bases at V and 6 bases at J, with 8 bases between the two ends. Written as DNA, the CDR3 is TGTGCCAGCAGCGCTGGGTTGGATACGCAGTATTTT. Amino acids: CASSAGLDTQYF.

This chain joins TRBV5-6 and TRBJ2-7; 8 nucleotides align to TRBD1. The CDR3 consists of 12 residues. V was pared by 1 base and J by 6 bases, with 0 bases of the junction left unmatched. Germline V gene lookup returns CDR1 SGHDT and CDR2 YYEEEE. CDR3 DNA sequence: TGTGCCAGCAGCTTGACAGGGGGCGAGCAGTACTTC. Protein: CASSLTGGEQYF.

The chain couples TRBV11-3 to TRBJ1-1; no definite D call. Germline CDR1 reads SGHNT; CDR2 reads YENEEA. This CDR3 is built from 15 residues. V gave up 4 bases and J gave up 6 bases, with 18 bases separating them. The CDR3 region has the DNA TGTGCCAGCAGCTCGCCCGGCCTGAATGAGGCTGAAGCTTTCTTT. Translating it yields CASSSPGLNEAEAFF.

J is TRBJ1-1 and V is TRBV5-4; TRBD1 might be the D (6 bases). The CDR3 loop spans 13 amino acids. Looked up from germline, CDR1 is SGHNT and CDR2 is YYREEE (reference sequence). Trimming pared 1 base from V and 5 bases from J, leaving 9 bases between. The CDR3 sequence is CASSLNRETEAFF. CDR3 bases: TGTGCCAGCAGCTTGAACAGGGAAACTGAAGCTTTCTTT.

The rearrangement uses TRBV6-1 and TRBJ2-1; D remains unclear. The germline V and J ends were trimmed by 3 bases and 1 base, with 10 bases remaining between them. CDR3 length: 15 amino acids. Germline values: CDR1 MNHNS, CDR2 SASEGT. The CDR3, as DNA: TGTGCCAGCAGTGAGGGGTTGGGTTCCTACAATGAGCAGTTCTTC. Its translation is CASSEGLGSYNEQFF.

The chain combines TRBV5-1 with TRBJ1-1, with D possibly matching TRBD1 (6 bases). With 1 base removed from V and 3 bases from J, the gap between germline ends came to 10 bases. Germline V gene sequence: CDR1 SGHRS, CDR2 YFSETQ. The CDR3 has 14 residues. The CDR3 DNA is TGCGCCAGCAGCTTGAGGGGGACGGACACTGAAGCTTTCTTT. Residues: CASSLRGTDTEAFF.

The CDR3 loop reads CASRGQASSYEQYF. CDR3 nucleotides: TGTGCCAGCAGGGGACAGGCCAGCTCCTACGAGCAGTACTTC. The J gene is TRBJ2-7, the V gene TRBV6-1, with TRBD1 matching over 8 bases. The CDR3 has 14 residues. The V segment lost 6 bases and the J segment 0 bases; nucleotides outside the gene matches: 4. Germline V CDR1 and CDR2: MNHNS, SASEGT.